This entry concerns a single T cell receptor (beta chain). V dropped 8 bases and J dropped 5; count of bases not matched to a gene: 11. The CDR3 spans 16 residues. Per the germline V gene, CDR1 is SGHNT and CDR2 is YENEEA. The sample is drawn from a study of cytomegalovirus exposure and HLA in healthy donors. Repertoires were generated with immunoSEQ multiplex PCR, while TCRdb's copy carries only in-frame clones and drops some. Of roughly 240,000 clones listed, approximately 90% are singletons. The V and J genes are TRBV11-3 and TRBJ2-1; 11 bases match TRBD2. Sequencing was performed on PBMCs. This TCR was sampled from a man aged 18 to 29 in good health and CMV-seronegative. Here the CDR3 reads CASYVTGTSGNNEQFF. The CDR3 bases are TGTGCCAGCTACGTCACCGGGACTAGCGGAAACAATGAGCAGTTCTTC.